These 12 T cell receptor beta chains came from one sample sequenced in a study of brain T cells in children with intractable seizures. Indicated time point: blood from clinic visit 5 months post-surgery; TSC patient then seizure free. TCRdb keeps only in-frame clones here, not all; method: immunoSEQ multiplex PCR. Of about 320,000 clones in the sample, 93% were seen once. Material: peripheral blood, obtained 4 to 5 months after surgery. The source is a boy in the first two years of life with tuberous sclerosis and intractable seizures.

The V call is TRBV3-1 (or the pseudogene TRBV3-2), the J call TRBJ1-2; no clear D. There are 12 residues in the CDR3. Germline V lookup: CDR1 LGHDT, CDR2 YNNKEL (reference sequence). Trimming pared 4 bases from V and 8 bases from J, leaving 11 bases between. The CDR3 DNA reads TGTGCCAGCAGCCGTTCGGTAGGGGGCTACACCTTC. As protein: CASSRSVGGYTF.

V and J are TRBV5-1 and TRBJ2-6, with 10 bases matching TRBD1. Per germline, CDR1 SGHRS and CDR2 YFSETQ. The CDR3 spans 18 residues. J was trimmed by 0 bases and V by 4 bases; bases with no gene match: 7. The CDR3 region has the DNA TGCGCCAGCAGCCGATGGACAGGGGGGCACTCTGGGGCCAACGTCCTGACTTTC. It encodes CASSRWTGGHSGANVLTF. The variable domain in full, completed from reference TRBV5-1 and TRBJ2-6, reads KAGVTQTPRYLIKTRGQQVTLSCSPISGHRSVSWYQQTPGQGLQFLFEYFSETQRNKGNFPGRFSGRQFSNSRSEMNVSTLELGDSALYLCASSRWTGGHSGANVLTFGAGSRLTVL.

V usage is TRBV2 and J usage is TRBJ2-4; possible D gene TRBD2, 5 bases. V lost 1 base, J lost 3 bases, and 13 bases lay in between. The CDR3 sequence is 16 residues long. Per germline, CDR1 SNHLY and CDR2 FYNNEI. The CDR3 reads CASSEDRAGGKNIQYF. The CDR3 coding sequence is TGTGCCAGCAGTGAAGACCGGGCGGGTGGCAAAAACATTCAGTACTTC.

The chain is built from TRBV2 and TRBJ1-2; D is undetermined. Germline V CDR1 and CDR2: SNHLY, FYNNEI. There are 10 residues in the CDR3. CDR3 protein: CALPQVGYTF. The CDR3 nucleotides read TGTGCTCTCCCCCAGGTGGGCTACACCTTC.

The chain has TRBV6-5 and TRBJ2-1; no clear D. The V end was cut by 6 bases, the J end by 3 bases, with 12 bases between. Germline V CDR1 and CDR2: MNHEY, SVGAGI. This CDR3 region has 14 residues. The CDR3 DNA reads TGTGCCAGCAGCAGGCCGGGCTACTACAATGAGCAGTTCTTC. Its protein product is CASSRPGYYNEQFF.

This chain joins TRBV30 and TRBJ1-2; perhaps TRBD1 as D (5 bases). The V and J ends lost 1 base and 6 bases respectively, with 12 bases between them. Germline CDR1 GTSNPN, CDR2 SVGIG (reference sequence). This CDR3 is built from 13 residues. The CDR3 bases are TGTGCCTGGAGTGAGGGAACAGGTCATGGCTACACCTTC. It is translated as CAWSEGTGHGYTF.

The chain carries TRBV7-9 and TRBJ1-5; D unclear. CDR1 is SEHNR, CDR2 FQNEAQ, per germline (reference sequence). The CDR3 is 13 amino acids. V gave up 1 base and J gave up 3 bases, with 4 bases separating them. The CDR3 spells CASSLELNQPQHF. Here the CDR3 DNA reads TGTGCCAGCAGCTTAGAGCTCAATCAGCCCCAGCATTTT.

This rearrangement joins TRBV24-1 to TRBJ2-2, with 10 bases fitting TRBD2. Germline loops: CDR1 KGHDR, CDR2 SFDVKD. V was clipped by 7 bases and J by 3 bases; unmatched bases: 22. CDR3 size: 21 residues. The CDR3 sequence is CATRDQPGSSGRALDTGELFF. The CDR3 DNA follows: TGTGCCACCAGGGACCAGCCAGGGTCGAGCGGGAGGGCCCTCGACACCGGGGAGCTGTTTTTT.

The chain links TRBV6-5 to TRBJ2-1; 10 bases are shared with TRBD1. This CDR3 region has 16 residues. V lost 1 base and J lost 4; bases outside the gene matches: 4. Germline V CDR1 and CDR2: MNHEY, SVGAGI. CDR3 nucleotide sequence: TGTGCCAGCAGTTACTTCCGGGACAGGGGTTACAATGAGCAGTTCTTC. This codes for CASSYFRDRGYNEQFF.

The chain is built from TRBV5-1 and TRBJ2-1, with TRBD2 matching over 8 bases. Trimming cost V 1 base and J 2 bases; bases outside gene matches: 8. Germline values: CDR1 SGHRS, CDR2 YFSETQ. The CDR3 has 17 residues. The chain's CDR3 is CASSLTSGRGAYNEQFF. In nucleotides, the CDR3 is TGCGCCAGCAGCTTGACTTCTGGGCGGGGGGCCTACAATGAGCAGTTCTTC.

The chain has TRBV3-1 (or the pseudogene TRBV3-2) and TRBJ2-3, with TRBD2 identical over 8 bases. The CDR3 has 15 amino acids. With V trimmed by 6 bases and J by 1 base, 6 bases remained unmatched. The V gene's germline CDR1 is LGHDT and CDR2 YNNKEL (reference sequence). Written as DNA, the CDR3 is TGTGCCAGCAGAACTTCGGGACTAGGCACAGATACGCAGTATTTT. Amino acids: CASRTSGLGTDTQYF.

The V call is TRBV4-1, the J call TRBJ2-1, with no clear D. This CDR3 spans 12 amino acids. Trimming removed 1 base at V and 6 bases at J, with 4 bases between. CDR1 is MGHRA and CDR2 is YSYEKL in the germline V gene. The CDR3 loop reads CASSQGFNEQFF. The DNA of the CDR3 is TGCGCCAGCAGCCAAGGGTTCAATGAGCAGTTCTTC.